Listed here are 9 T cell receptor beta chains from one sample, sequenced in a study of shared clonotypes between healthy human individuals. Repertoires were generated with immunoSEQ multiplex PCR, while TCRdb's copy carries only in-frame clones and drops some. The table has 850,000 to 1,200,000 clones, about 74% seen once. The source material was memory CD4+ T cells sorted from blood. Subset meaning: CD45RA-negative fraction. These receptors were collected from a young man in good health.

This clone came up a few times. V usage is TRBV10-3 and J usage is TRBJ2-7, with 8 bases matching TRBD2. The CDR3 is made up of 13 amino acids. The germline gives CDR1 ENHRY, CDR2 SYGVKD. The ends lost 7 bases at V and 4 bases at J; junction bases unmatched: 6. The CDR3 here is CAINDGRAYEQYF. CDR3 bases: TGTGCCATCAACGACGGGAGGGCGTACGAGCAGTACTTC.

In this sample, this clone turned up a few times. The rearrangement uses TRBV7-9 and TRBJ1-1, with D perhaps TRBD1 (6 bases). V was trimmed by 5 bases and J by 5 bases, leaving 12 bases between them. The germline CDR1 and CDR2 sequences are SEHNR and FQNEAQ (reference sequence). The CDR3 has 13 amino acids. The CDR3 protein is CASSDSGVTEAFF. DNA of the CDR3: TGTGCCAGCAGCGACTCAGGGGTGACTGAAGCTTTCTTT.

The rearrangement joins TRBV7-6 to TRBJ2-7; 10 nucleotides line up with TRBD2. V shed 5 bases, J shed 6 bases, and the junction held 7 bases outside the gene matches. The CDR3 covers 14 residues. Germline V gene data show CDR1 as SGHVS and CDR2 as FNYEAQ. CDR3 protein: CASSPLAGSGEQYF. The CDR3 coding sequence is TGTGCCAGCAGCCCACTAGCGGGAAGCGGCGAGCAGTACTTC.

The rearrangement joins TRBV6-1 to TRBJ1-4; unclear D gene. Trimming cost V 0 bases and J 7 bases, with 12 bases left between them. Germline V gene lookup returns CDR1 MNHNS and CDR2 SASEGT. CDR3 length: 15 residues. CDR3 sequence (DNA): TGTGCCAGCAGTGAAGCGAAAGGTGGAAGTGAAAAACTGTTTTTT. It is translated as CASSEAKGGSEKLFF.

The rearrangement links TRBV7-6 to TRBJ2-2; D unresolved. The CDR3 spans 14 residues. CDR1 is SGHVS, CDR2 FNYEAQ, per germline. With 5 bases removed from V and 0 bases from J, the gap between germline ends came to 7 bases. The CDR3 DNA is TGTGCCAGCAGCCCATGGGCGAACACCGGGGAGCTGTTTTTT. Protein sequence: CASSPWANTGELFF. Using reference TRBV7-6 and TRBJ2-2 for the parts outside the CDR3, the full variable domain is GAGVSQSPRYKVTKRGQDVALRCDPISGHVSLYWYRQALGQGPEFLTYFNYEAQQDKSGLPNDRFSAERPEGSISTLTIQRTEQRDSAMYRCASSPWANTGELFFGEGSRLTVL.

This clone was seen at least ten times. The chain has TRBV4-1 and TRBJ1-4; perhaps TRBD1 as D (5 bases). This CDR3 contains 14 residues. Germline V CDR1 and CDR2: MGHRA, YSYEKL. The ends were cut back, 0 bases at V and 7 bases at J, with 9 bases in the middle. CDR3 nucleotide sequence: TGCGCCAGCAGCCAAGACAGGGCAACTGAAAAACTGTTTTTT. It translates to CASSQDRATEKLFF.

The chain uses TRBV28 and TRBJ2-2, with 8 bases identical to TRBD2. The CDR3 loop spans 16 amino acids. Germline V gene sequence: CDR1 MDHEN, CDR2 SYDVKM. Trimming at V came to 5 bases and at J to 7 bases, leaving 12 bases not matched to a gene. The CDR3 DNA is TGTGCCAGCAGTCCGCGGGCGGGAGGCGGGGTCGGGGAGCTGTTTTTT. Translated: CASSPRAGGGVGELFF. The full variable domain, in which reference TRBV28 and TRBJ2-2 provide the parts outside the CDR3, is DVKVTQSSRYLVKRTGEKVFLECVQDMDHENMFWYRQDPGLGLRLIYFSYDVKMKEKGDIPEGYSVSREKKERFSLILESASTNQTSMYLCASSPRAGGGVGELFFGEGSRLTVL.

The chain employs TRBV5-8 and TRBJ2-3; D possibly matches TRBD1 or TRBD2 (5 bases each). The length of the CDR3 is 16 residues. V was pared by 4 bases and J by 5 bases, with 20 bases between. Germline V lookup: CDR1 SGHTS, CDR2 YDEGEE. Written as DNA, the CDR3 is TGTGCCAGCAGCACGTTTAGGGACCTTGAGAAAGATACGCAGTATTTT. Its translation is CASSTFRDLEKDTQYF.

This clone has a single count. The V gene is TRBV19, the J gene TRBJ2-1; D ambiguous. Germline V CDR1 and CDR2: LNHDA, SQIVND (reference sequence). The CDR3 is 17 residues long. Trimming removed 2 bases at V and 6 bases at J, with 20 bases between. The CDR3, as DNA: TGTGCCAGTAGTATATCCCCCGGATTGGGCAGCAGCAATGAGCAGTTCTTC. This encodes CASSISPGLGSSNEQFF.